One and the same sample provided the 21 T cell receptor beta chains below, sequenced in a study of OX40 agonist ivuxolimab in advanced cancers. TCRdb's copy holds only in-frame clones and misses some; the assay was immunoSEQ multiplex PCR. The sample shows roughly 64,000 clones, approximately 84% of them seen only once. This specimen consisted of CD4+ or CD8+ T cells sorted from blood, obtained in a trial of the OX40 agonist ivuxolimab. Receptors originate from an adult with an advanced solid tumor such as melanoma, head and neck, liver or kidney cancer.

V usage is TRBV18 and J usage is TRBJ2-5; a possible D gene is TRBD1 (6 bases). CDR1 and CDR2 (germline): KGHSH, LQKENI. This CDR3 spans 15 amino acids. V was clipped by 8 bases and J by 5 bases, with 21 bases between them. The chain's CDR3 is CASAHRASNWETQYF. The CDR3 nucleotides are TGTGCCAGCGCCCACAGGGCTAGCAATTGGGAGACCCAGTACTTC.

Here the CDR3 reads CASLDSINTEAFF. In DNA, the CDR3 is TGTGCCAGCCTGGACAGCATAAACACTGAAGCTTTCTTT. This chain connects TRBV2 to TRBJ1-1; TRBD1 is a possible D gene (6 bases). CDR3 length: 13 residues. The V and J ends lost 8 bases and 2 bases respectively, with 12 bases between them. Looked up from germline, CDR1 is SNHLY and CDR2 is FYNNEI. The full variable domain, completed using reference TRBV2 and TRBJ1-1, is EPEVTQTPSHQVTQMGQEVILRCVPISNHLYFYWYRQILGQKVEFLVSFYNNEISEKSEIFDDQFSVERPDGSNFTLKIRSTKLEDSAMYFCASLDSINTEAFFGQGTRLTVV.

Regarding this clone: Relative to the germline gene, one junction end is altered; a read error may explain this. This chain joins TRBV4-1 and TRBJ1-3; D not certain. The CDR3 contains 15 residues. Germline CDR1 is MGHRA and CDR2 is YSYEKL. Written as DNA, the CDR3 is TGCGCCAGCAGCCAAGATGCAGTATCTGGAAGCACCATATATTTT. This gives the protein CASSQDAVSGSTIYF.

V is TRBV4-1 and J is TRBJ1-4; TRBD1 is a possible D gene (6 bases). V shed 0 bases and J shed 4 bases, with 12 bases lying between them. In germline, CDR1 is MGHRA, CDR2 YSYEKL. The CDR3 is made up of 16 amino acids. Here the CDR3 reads CASSQERTAYNEKLFF. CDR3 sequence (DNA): TGCGCCAGCAGCCAAGAACGGACAGCCTATAATGAAAAACTGTTTTTT.

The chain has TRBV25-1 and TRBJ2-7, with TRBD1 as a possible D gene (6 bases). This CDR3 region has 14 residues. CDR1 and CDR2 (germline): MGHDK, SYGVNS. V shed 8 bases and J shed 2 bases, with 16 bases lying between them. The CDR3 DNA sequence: TGTGCCAGCGCCCTTTTGGGGGACACCTACGAGCAGTACTTC. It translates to CASALLGDTYEQYF.

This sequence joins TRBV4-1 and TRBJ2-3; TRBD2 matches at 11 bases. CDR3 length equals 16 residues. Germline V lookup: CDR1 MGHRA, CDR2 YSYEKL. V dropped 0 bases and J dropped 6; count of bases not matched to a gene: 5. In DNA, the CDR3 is TGCGCCAGCAGCCAAGAGTCTAGCGGGAGGTGGGATACGCAGTATTTT. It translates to CASSQESSGRWDTQYF.

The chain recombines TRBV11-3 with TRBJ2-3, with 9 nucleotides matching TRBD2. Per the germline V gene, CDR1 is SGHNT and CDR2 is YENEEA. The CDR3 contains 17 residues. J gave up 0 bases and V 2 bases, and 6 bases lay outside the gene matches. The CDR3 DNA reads TGTGCCAGCAGCTTAAGGTCTAGCGGGATTAGCACAGATACGCAGTATTTT. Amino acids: CASSLRSSGISTDTQYF.

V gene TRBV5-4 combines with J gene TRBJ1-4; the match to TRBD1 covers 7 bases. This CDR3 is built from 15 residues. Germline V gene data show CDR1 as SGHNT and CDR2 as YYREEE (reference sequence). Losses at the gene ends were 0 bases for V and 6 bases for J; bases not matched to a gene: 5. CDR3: CASSLDQGGDEKLFF. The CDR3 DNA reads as TGTGCCAGCAGCTTGGATCAGGGGGGAGATGAAAAACTGTTTTTT.

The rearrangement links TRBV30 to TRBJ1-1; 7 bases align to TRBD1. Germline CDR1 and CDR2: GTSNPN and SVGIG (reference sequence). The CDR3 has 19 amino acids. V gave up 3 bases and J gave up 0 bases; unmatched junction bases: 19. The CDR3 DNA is TGTGCCTGGAGCACCGGGGGGTCCGGGACAGCAGTAATGAACACTGAAGCTTTCTTT. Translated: CAWSTGGSGTAVMNTEAFF.

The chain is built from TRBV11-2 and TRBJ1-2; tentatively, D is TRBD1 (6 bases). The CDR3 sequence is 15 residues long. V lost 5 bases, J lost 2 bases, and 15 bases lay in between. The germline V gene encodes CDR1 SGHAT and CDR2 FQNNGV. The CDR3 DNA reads TGTGCCAGCAGCAATACAGGGTCTTTCAACTATGGCTACACCTTC. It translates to CASSNTGSFNYGYTF.

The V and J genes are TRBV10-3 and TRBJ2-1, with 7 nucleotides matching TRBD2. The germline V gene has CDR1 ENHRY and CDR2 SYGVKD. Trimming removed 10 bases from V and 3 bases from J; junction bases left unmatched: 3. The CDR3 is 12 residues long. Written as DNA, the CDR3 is TGTGCCACCAGCGGGGTCTACAATGAGCAGTTCTTC. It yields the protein CATSGVYNEQFF.

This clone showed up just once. The CDR3 here is CASSEARRADYGYTF. CDR3 nucleotide sequence: TGTGCCAGCAGTGAAGCGCGCAGGGCGGACTATGGCTACACCTTC. This chain uses TRBV6-1 with TRBJ1-2; D perhaps matches TRBD1 (5 bases). CDR1 and CDR2 from the germline V gene are MNHNS and SASEGT. Trimming shortened V by 0 bases and J by 3 bases, and 11 bases separated the two germline ends. The CDR3 runs to 15 residues.

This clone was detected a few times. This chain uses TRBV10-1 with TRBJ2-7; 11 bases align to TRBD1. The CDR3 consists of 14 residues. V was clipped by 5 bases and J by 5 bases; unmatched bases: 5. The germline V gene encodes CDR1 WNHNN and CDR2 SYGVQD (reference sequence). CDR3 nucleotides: TGCGCCAGCAGTCCCGGGACAGGGGGGAACGAGCAGTACTTC. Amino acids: CASSPGTGGNEQYF.

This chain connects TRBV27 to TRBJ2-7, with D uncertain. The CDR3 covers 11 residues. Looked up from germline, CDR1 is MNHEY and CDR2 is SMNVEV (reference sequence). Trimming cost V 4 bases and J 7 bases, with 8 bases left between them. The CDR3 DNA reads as TGTGCCAGCAGTTCCCCCTGGGAGCAGTACTTC. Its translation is CASSSPWEQYF.

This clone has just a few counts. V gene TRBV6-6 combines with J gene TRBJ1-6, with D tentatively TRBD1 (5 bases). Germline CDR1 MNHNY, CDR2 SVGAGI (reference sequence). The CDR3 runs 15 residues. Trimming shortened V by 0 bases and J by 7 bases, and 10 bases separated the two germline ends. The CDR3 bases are TGTGCCAGCAGTTACTCCGGGGGTAGGAATTCACCCCTCCACTTT. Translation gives CASSYSGGRNSPLHF.

The chain's CDR3 is CAVWGYEQYF. CDR3 DNA sequence: TGTGCTGTGTGGGGGTACGAGCAGTACTTC. The chain carries TRBV30 and TRBJ2-7; D may be TRBD1 or TRBD2 (5 bases each). The CDR3 is 10 amino acids. Germline loops: CDR1 GTSNPN, CDR2 SVGIG (reference sequence).

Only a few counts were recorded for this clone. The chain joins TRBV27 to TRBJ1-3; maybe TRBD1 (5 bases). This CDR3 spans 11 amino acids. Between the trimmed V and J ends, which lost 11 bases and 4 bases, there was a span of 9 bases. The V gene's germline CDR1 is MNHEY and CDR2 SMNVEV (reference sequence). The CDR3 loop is CAARGGNTIYF. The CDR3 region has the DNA TGTGCCGCGCGGGGGGGAAACACCATATATTTT.

Here the CDR3 DNA reads TGTGCCAGCAGCCAAGAGGCGGTCCCCCAAGGGGGCTACACCTTC. Its protein product is CASSQEAVPQGGYTF. The chain employs TRBV4-2 and TRBJ1-2, with D hard to call. V was clipped by 0 bases and J by 8 bases, with 16 bases between them. The germline V gene encodes CDR1 LGHNA and CDR2 YNFKEQ. This CDR3 has 15 amino acids.

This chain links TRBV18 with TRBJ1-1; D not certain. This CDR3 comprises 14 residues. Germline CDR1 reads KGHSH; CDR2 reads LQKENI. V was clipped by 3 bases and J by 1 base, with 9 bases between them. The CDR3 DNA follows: TGTGCCAGCTCACCTACGGCACCGAACACTGAAGCTTTCTTT. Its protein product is CASSPTAPNTEAFF.

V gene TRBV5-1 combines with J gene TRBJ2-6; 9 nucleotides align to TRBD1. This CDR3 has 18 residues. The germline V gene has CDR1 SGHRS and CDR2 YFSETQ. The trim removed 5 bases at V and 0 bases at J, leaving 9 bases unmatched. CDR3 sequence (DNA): TGCGCCAGCAGGTTAATCCCGGGACAGGGCTCTGGGGCCAACGTCCTGACTTTC. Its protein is CASRLIPGQGSGANVLTF. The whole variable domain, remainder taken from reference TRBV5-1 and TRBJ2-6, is KAGVTQTPRYLIKTRGQQVTLSCSPISGHRSVSWYQQTPGQGLQFLFEYFSETQRNKGNFPGRFSGRQFSNSRSEMNVSTLELGDSALYLCASRLIPGQGSGANVLTFGAGSRLTVL.

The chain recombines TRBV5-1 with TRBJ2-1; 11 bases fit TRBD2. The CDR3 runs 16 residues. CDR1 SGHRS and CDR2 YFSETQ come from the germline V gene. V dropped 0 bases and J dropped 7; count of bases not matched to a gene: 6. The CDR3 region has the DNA TGCGCCAGCAGCTTGGTAGCGGGAGGGCCTTGGAATGAGCAGTTCTTC. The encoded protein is CASSLVAGGPWNEQFF.